Listed below are T cell receptor beta chains from one sample, sequenced in a study of OX40 agonist ivuxolimab in advanced cancers. Only in-frame clones appear in the TCRdb table, and some are missing; sequencing was by immunoSEQ multiplex PCR. The sample holds about 89,000 clones, more than 75% seen once. Source: CD4+ or CD8+ T cells sorted from blood, taken in a trial of the OX40 agonist ivuxolimab. These TCRs come from an adult with an advanced solid tumor such as melanoma, head and neck, liver or kidney cancer. The CDR3 runs from the conserved cysteine through the conserved F or W. A D gene is named only where the DNA matches it firmly. Clone size is not always given. Where it is, it says once, few, many or a class for expanded clones.

size	V	D	J	CDR3	DNA
.	TRBV19	.	TRBJ1-5	CASSPRTANQPQHF	TGTGCCAGTAGTCCACGGACAGCTAATCAGCCCCAGCATTTT
.	TRBV7-2	.	TRBJ1-5	CASSLVDLGNQPQHF	TGTGCCAGCAGCTTAGTCGATCTTGGGAATCAGCCCCAGCATTTT
.	TRBV6-6	.	TRBJ2-5	CASSYTGPETQYF	TGTGCCAGCAGTTACACAGGGCCAGAGACCCAGTACTTC
.	TRBV28	.	TRBJ2-2	CASSLETGTGELFF	TGTGCCAGCAGTTTAGAAACAGGCACCGGGGAGCTGTTTTTT
many	TRBV28	TRBD1	TRBJ1-4	CASSSAGTGRDEKLFF	TGTGCCAGCAGTTCAGCCGGGACAGGGCGGGATGAAAAACTGTTTTTT
.	TRBV11-2	.	TRBJ2-3	CASSLGRGYTQYF	TGTGCCAGCAGCTTAGGGCGAGGATATACGCAGTATTTT
.	TRBV28	.	TRBJ2-7	CASSWESTPYEQYF	TGTGCCAGCAGTTGGGAGAGTACTCCCTACGAGCAGTACTTC
.	TRBV5-8	.	TRBJ2-3	CASSASGNQADTQYF	TGTGCCAGCAGCGCATCAGGGAATCAGGCAGATACGCAGTATTTT
.	TRBV11-2	.	TRBJ2-7	CASRRGNQYEQYF	TGTGCCAGCAGGCGCGGCAACCAATACGAGCAGTACTTC
.	TRBV5-4	TRBD1	TRBJ2-3	CASSVGTARDTDTQYF	TGTGCCAGCAGCGTTGGGACAGCAAGAGATACAGATACGCAGTATTTT
.	TRBV2	.	TRBJ1-1	CASSEESGMYTEAFF	TGTGCCAGCAGCGAAGAGTCGGGGATGTACACTGAAGCTTTCTTT
.	TRBV5-4	TRBD1	TRBJ2-1	CASSGPGTGENSEQFF	TGTGCCAGCAGCGGACCCGGGACAGGGGAGAACAGTGAGCAGTTCTTC
.	TRBV27	TRBD1	TRBJ2-3	CASSSGQGGTDTQYF	TGTGCCAGCAGTTCGGGACAGGGAGGTACAGATACGCAGTATTTT
.	TRBV4-3	.	TRBJ1-5	CASSQDVGNQPQHF	TGCGCCAGCAGCCAAGACGTAGGCAATCAGCCCCAGCATTTT
.	TRBV7-3	TRBD2	TRBJ2-1	CASSSLGLGLGEQFF	TGTGCCAGCAGTTCCCTGGGACTAGGGTTAGGGGAGCAGTTCTTC
.	TRBV6-5	TRBD1	TRBJ2-2	CASMGQGDTGELFF	TGTGCCAGCATGGGACAGGGGGACACCGGGGAGCTGTTTTTT
.	TRBV19	.	TRBJ2-3	CASSKTDTQYF	TGTGCCAGTAGTAAGACAGATACGCAGTATTTT
.	TRBV27	.	TRBJ1-1	CASSLQRTLNTEAFF	TGTGCCAGCAGTTTACAGAGGACCCTCAACACTGAAGCTTTCTTT
.	TRBV30	.	TRBJ2-7	CAWERGRGIYEQYF	TGTGCCTGGGAGAGGGGGCGGGGAATCTACGAGCAGTACTTC
once	TRBV7-8	.	TRBJ1-5	CASSPAGDQPQHF	TGTGCCAGCAGCCCAGCGGGGGATCAGCCCCAGCATTTT
.	TRBV19	.	TRBJ2-7	CASSRGASYEQYF	TGTGCCAGTAGTCGGGGGGCCTCGTACGAGCAGTACTTC
.	TRBV30	.	TRBJ2-1	CAWSVLYGEQFF	TGTGCCTGGAGTGTACTATACGGTGAGCAGTTCTTC
few	TRBV11-3	.	TRBJ2-1	CASSFAGGNEQFF	TGTGCCAGCAGCTTTGCCGGCGGCAATGAGCAGTTCTTC
.	TRBV7-2	TRBD2	TRBJ2-2	CASSGSGSYSGELFF	TGTGCCAGCAGCGGTAGCGGGAGCTACTCCGGGGAGCTGTTTTTT
.	TRBV5-1	.	TRBJ2-3	CASSLAVNLFADTQYF	TGCGCCAGCAGCTTGGCAGTTAATCTATTTGCAGATACGCAGTATTTT
.	TRBV20-1	.	TRBJ2-7	CSARDPGEQYF	TGCAGTGCTAGAGATCCCGGCGAGCAGTACTTC
.	TRBV30	TRBD1	TRBJ1-6	CARSPGTGELPLHF	TGTGCCCGGAGTCCCGGGACAGGGGAATTACCCCTCCACTTT
.	TRBV5-5	.	TRBJ1-2	CASSWSTTFNYGYTF	TGTGCCAGCAGCTGGAGCACTACATTCAACTATGGCTACACCTTC
.	TRBV7-2	.	TRBJ1-1	CASSLDRYQAEAFF	TGTGCCAGCAGCTTAGATCGGTACCAGGCTGAAGCTTTCTTT
.	TRBV19	.	TRBJ2-7	CASSNRESSYEQYF	TGTGCCAGTAGCAACCGGGAGTCCTCCTACGAGCAGTACTTC
once	TRBV7-8	.	TRBJ2-7	CASSLASGQPYEQYF	TGTGCCAGCAGCTTAGCTTCAGGGCAACCCTACGAGCAGTACTTC
once	TRBV18	.	TRBJ2-3	CASSPRGQLGSTDTQYF	TGTGCCAGCTCACCCCGCGGACAGTTGGGAAGCACAGATACGCAGTATTTT
.	TRBV7-9	.	TRBJ1-4	CASSPDSEKLFF	TGTGCCAGCAGTCCCGATTCTGAAAAACTGTTTTTT
.	TRBV5-4	TRBD2	TRBJ2-7	CASSSGLAGEYEQYF	TGTGCCAGCAGCTCCGGCTTAGCGGGGGAGTACGAGCAGTACTTC
.	TRBV28	TRBD1	TRBJ1-2	CASRSTGTGDIFGYGYTF	TGTGCCAGCAGATCAACCGGGACAGGGGACATTTTTGGCTATGGCTACACCTTC
.	TRBV7-8	.	TRBJ2-2	CASSFGPNGGELFF	TGTGCCAGCAGCTTTGGTCCCAACGGCGGGGAGCTGTTTTTT
.	TRBV11-2	.	TRBJ2-1	CASSSGLYNEQFF	TGTGCCAGCAGCTCTGGGCTTTACAATGAGCAGTTCTTC
.	TRBV9	TRBD1	TRBJ1-5	CASSNHRGKVQPQHF	TGTGCCAGCAGCAACCACAGGGGGAAAGTTCAGCCCCAGCATTTT
once	TRBV28	.	TRBJ1-5	CASSIFRTVNQPQHF	TGTGCCAGCAGTATTTTCCGGACAGTCAATCAGCCCCAGCATTTT
.	TRBV7-2	.	TRBJ1-4	CASSFGGLGNEKLFF	TGTGCCAGCAGCTTCGGGGGGTTAGGTAATGAAAAACTGTTTTTT
.	TRBV5-1	.	TRBJ2-3	CASSLVAGLDAPDTQYF	TGCGCCAGCAGCTTGGTAGCTGGGCTAGATGCCCCAGATACGCAGTATTTT
.	TRBV28	.	TRBJ1-1	CASLWKGTEAFF	TGTGCCAGCTTGTGGAAAGGAACTGAAGCTTTCTTT
.	TRBV2	.	TRBJ2-1	CASSVTVQPQFF	TGTGCCAGCAGTGTGACAGTCCAGCCTCAGTTCTTC
.	TRBV9	.	TRBJ2-7	CASSVTGDSGEQYF	TGTGCCAGCAGCGTCACGGGAGACTCGGGTGAGCAGTACTTC
.	TRBV2	.	TRBJ2-7	CASSPYGGAEEQYF	TGTGCCAGCAGTCCTTATGGGGGAGCGGAAGAGCAGTACTTC
few	TRBV7-6	.	TRBJ1-2	CASSSNQDYGYTF	TGTGCCAGCAGCTCGAACCAGGACTATGGCTACACCTTC
.	TRBV5-5	.	TRBJ2-7	CASSQWLRGEQYF	TGTGCCAGCAGCCAATGGCTCCGTGGGGAGCAGTACTTC
.	TRBV25-1	TRBD2	TRBJ2-1	CASAAGGRYNEQFF	TGTGCCAGCGCAGCGGGGGGGCGATACAATGAGCAGTTCTTC
once	TRBV5-4	TRBD2	TRBJ2-3	CASSLEGGADTQYF	TGTGCCAGCAGCTTGGAGGGAGGGGCAGATACGCAGTATTTT
.	TRBV4-3	TRBD1	TRBJ2-7	CASSPRQGSYEQYF	TGCGCCAGCAGCCCTCGACAGGGGTCCTACGAGCAGTACTTC
.	TRBV4-3	.	TRBJ1-6	CASSQEESNSPLHF	TGCGCCAGCAGCCAAGAAGAGTCGAATTCACCCCTCCACTTT
.	TRBV18	TRBD1	TRBJ2-1	CASSQQGSSYNEQFF	TGTGCCAGCTCGCAACAGGGGTCCTCCTACAATGAGCAGTTCTTC
.	TRBV5-1	.	TRBJ2-7	CASGKDRLEDEQYF	TGCGCCAGCGGAAAAGACAGGCTTGAGGACGAGCAGTACTTC
.	TRBV7-9	.	TRBJ2-3	CASSESLTDTQYF	TGTGCCAGCAGTGAGAGTTTAACAGATACGCAGTATTTT